This paragraph covers one T cell receptor (beta chain) sequence. As yet, its antigen is unknown. The data stem from a study of OX40 agonist ivuxolimab in advanced cancers. Across the whole study: Subjects had a mean age of roughly 60 years, with a range of 23 to 79; around 80% were male.

The CDR3 runs to 15 residues. Germline values: CDR1 SGHRS, CDR2 YFSETQ. Trimming removed 1 base from V and 3 bases from J, with 13 bases in between. The data were produced by immunoSEQ multiplex PCR, yet TCRdb's version contains in-frame clones alone and is incomplete. The profile shows about 79,000 clones, more than 85% of them singletons. General study results and limits: Partial responders dosed at 0.1-3.0 mg/kg displayed clonal expansion ranking among the lowest.

This rearrangement joins TRBV5-1 to TRBJ2-5, with a possible D match to TRBD1 (6 bases). Material: CD4+ or CD8+ T cells sorted from blood, obtained in a trial of the OX40 agonist ivuxolimab. The sequence was obtained from an adult with an advanced solid tumor such as melanoma, head and neck, liver or kidney cancer. The CDR3 sequence: CASSLSGTKEETQYF. For the CDR3, the DNA is TGCGCCAGCAGCTTGTCCGGGACAAAAGAAGAGACCCAGTACTTC. Using reference TRBV5-1 and TRBJ2-5 for the parts outside the CDR3, the full variable domain is KAGVTQTPRYLIKTRGQQVTLSCSPISGHRSVSWYQQTPGQGLQFLFEYFSETQRNKGNFPGRFSGRQFSNSRSEMNVSTLELGDSALYLCASSLSGTKEETQYFGPGTRLLVL.